This T cell receptor (beta chain) comes out of a study of Graves' ophthalmopathy and Graves' hyperthyroidism. The CDR3 runs to 13 residues. Germline V gene lookup returns CDR1 SNHLY and CDR2 FYNNEI. V was cut by 8 bases and J by 2 bases, with 12 bases left in between. Using RNA transcripts, the TCR beta CDR3 regions were amplified. After a first-round RT-PCR with HTBI primers, a second-round multiplex PCR was run. TCRdb re-called the multiplex PCR reads with MiXCR, one entry per CDR3 protein. The top ten hold about 40% of the sample, which has about 740,000 distinct CDR3 sequences, 40% seen once. Sequenced input: peripheral blood. The chain employs TRBV2 and TRBJ1-1; D ambiguous. The clonotype originates from an adult man with Graves' ophthalmopathy. CDR3 DNA sequence: TGTGCCAGCTCCGGACGGTCCAACACTGAAGCTTTCTTT. Protein sequence: CASSGRSNTEAFF.